Sequencing of this T cell receptor (beta chain) was carried out in a study of cytomegalovirus exposure and HLA in healthy donors. Findings of the study overall: In an earlier analysis, in around 590 donors, most V segments appeared productive either ~87% or ~30% of the time. Reports indicate that TCR beta sequences accurately predicted the HLA-A and HLA-B alleles of most subjects.

This clone was counted once. What it recognizes is unknown. The primer mix had 60 Vbeta and 13 Jbeta primers. The assay was immunoSEQ multiplex PCR, and TCRdb's table has in-frame clones only and misses some. The table lists 150,000 to 200,000 clones, less than 90% of them singletons. Germline lookup yields CDR1 SGHNT and CDR2 YENEEA. CDR3 length: 13 amino acids. The junction had 5 bases not matched to a gene; V was cut back by 6 bases and J by 5 bases. The sequenced sample was PBMCs. This receptor was obtained from a boy between 5 and 17 years old in good health and CMV-seronegative. The genes are TRBV11-3 and TRBJ2-3; 7 nucleotides agree with TRBD2. CDR3 sequence (DNA): TGTGCCAGCAGGGGGAGGGACGAAGATACGCAGTATTTT. Amino acids: CASRGRDEDTQYF.